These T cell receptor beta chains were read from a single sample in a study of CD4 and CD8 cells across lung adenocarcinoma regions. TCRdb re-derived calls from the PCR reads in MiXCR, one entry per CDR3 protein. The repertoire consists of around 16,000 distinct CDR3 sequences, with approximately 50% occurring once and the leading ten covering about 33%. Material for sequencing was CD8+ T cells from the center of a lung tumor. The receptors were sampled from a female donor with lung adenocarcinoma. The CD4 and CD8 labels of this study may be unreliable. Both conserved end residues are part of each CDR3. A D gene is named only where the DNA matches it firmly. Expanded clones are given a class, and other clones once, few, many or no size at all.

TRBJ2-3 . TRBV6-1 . CAGRLVADPDTQYF TGTGCGGGCCGCCTGGTAGCGGACCCAGATACGCAGTATTTC
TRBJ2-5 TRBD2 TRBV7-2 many CASRVLAGGLETQYF TGTGCCAGCAGGGTACTAGCGGGGGGGCTTGAGACCCAGTACTTC
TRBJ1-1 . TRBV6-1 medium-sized CASSLQGRTEAFF TGTGCCAGCAGTCTCCAGGGGCGCACTGAAGCTTTCTTT
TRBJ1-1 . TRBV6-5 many CASSYGGSNTEAFF TGTGCCAGCAGTTACGGGGGATCGAACACTGAAGCTTTCTTT
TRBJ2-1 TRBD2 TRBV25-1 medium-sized CASSEWTSGFVADEQFF TGTGCCAGCAGTGAATGGACTAGCGGGTTTGTGGCGGATGAGCAGTTCTTC
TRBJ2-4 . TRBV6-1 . CASIDSLLAKNIQYF TGTGCCAGCATAGACAGCCTTTTAGCCAAAAACATTCAGTACTTC
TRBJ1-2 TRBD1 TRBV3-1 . CASSQTRQGEDGYTF TGTGCCAGCAGCCAAACCCGACAGGGGGAAGATGGCTACACCTTC
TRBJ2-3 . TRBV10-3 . CAITGNVGSGAETQYF .
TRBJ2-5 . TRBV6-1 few CASSGTLGLKETQYF TGTGCCAGCAGTGGGACACTAGGTTTGAAAGAGACCCAGTACTTC
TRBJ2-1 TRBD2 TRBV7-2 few CASSLGGGISREQFF TGTGCCAGCAGCTTAGGGGGGGGGATATCGAGGGAGCAGTTCTTC
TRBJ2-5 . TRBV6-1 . CARAGETQYF TGTGCCAGGGCAGGTGAGACCCAGTACTTC
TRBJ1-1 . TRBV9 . CASSVVTGGQTLDTEAFF TGTGCCAGCAGCGTAGTAACCGGAGGGCAGACCCTAGACACTGAAGCTTTCTTT
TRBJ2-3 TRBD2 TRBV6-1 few CASRGSGGPTPDTQYF TGTGCCAGCAGGGGTAGCGGGGGCCCAACCCCAGATACGCAGTATTTC
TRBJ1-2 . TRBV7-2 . CASSLDRNGYGYTF TGTGCCAGCAGCTTAGACAGAAATGGCTATGGCTACACCTTC